This TCR beta chain is drawn from a study of T-cell reconstitution after alpha-beta-depleted transplantation in children. Ten or more counts support this clonotype. Unique molecular identifiers tagged the TCRbeta library. TCRdb re-called the PCR reads through MiXCR, storing one row per CDR3 protein. The sample consists of about 190,000 distinct CDR3 sequences, roughly 7.5% of them appearing once. This CDR3 region has 17 residues. V lost 0 bases, J lost 1 base, and 8 bases stayed unmatched. This rearrangement joins TRBV12-3 or TRBV12-4 to TRBJ2-5, with 7 bases identical to TRBD1. The TCR comes from a human donor who donated a stem cell graft to a child with Wiskott-Aldrich syndrome. The specimen was PBMCs from the stem cell graft donor, collected from the stem cell graft. The CDR3 here is CASSLALMGTVQETQYF. CDR3 DNA: TGTGCCAGCAGTTTAGCGCTAATGGGGACAGTCCAAGAGACCCAGTACTTC.